This T cell receptor (beta chain) comes out of a study of spatial heterogeneity in lung cancer (dated by TCRdb to the late 2010s). For the study in its entirety: The donors were 70 or so patients from the lung TRACERx cohort who had early-stage, untreated non-small cell lung cancer. Follow-up PBMC samples were sequenced whenever the samples were available, and the median time to follow-up was two to three years after resection. In non-small cell lung cancer, the study quantitatively compared TCR alpha and beta repertoires across several tumor regions, matched nontumor lung, and blood. At surgery, over 200 tumor regions, around 68 matched nontumor lung samples and more than 50 PBMC samples were TCR-sequenced for both alpha and beta chains. The study linked features of the TCR repertoire to counts of nonsynonymous mutations, which were determined by whole-exome sequencing of tumor tissue. In the raw uncorrected reads, each unique combination of TCR and UMI appeared more than ten times on average. Beta-chain transcripts were consistently detected in greater numbers than alpha-chain transcripts, which likely reflected higher beta-chain transcript abundance. Broad study findings and their caveats: Comparisons of baseline and follow-up blood repertoires included only 11 to 15 patients. Additional single-cell paired TCR alpha and beta sequencing was considered necessary to confirm, at a functional level, the hypothesis that regional TCRs recognize regional mutations. Ubiquitous expanded tumor TCRs were detected in blood more often at tumor resection than at routine follow-up.

CDR1 is given as MDHEN and CDR2 as SYDVKM, both from the germline V gene. The CDR3 measures 15 amino acids from cysteine to phenylalanine. The DNA shown is the 45-base CDR3, in frame from base 1. V loses 1 base of germline sequence and J loses 3 bases, and the interval between the two ends is 9 bases. This clonotype was seen many times. Its antigen has not been determined. Base qualities are not provided; no much larger clone lies one nucleotide away. The sample's time point, from its label and the paper: blood at routine non-recurrence follow-up after resection. TCR sequencing used whole RNA extracted from tumor and nontumor lung tissue, or from cryopreserved PBMC samples, without cell sorting. Only patients with enough RNA available from two or more tumor regions were chosen for TCR sequencing. Preparation of the library involved 5' RACE. The listed sequencing device is NextSeq 500. To allow correction of PCR and sequencing errors, the TCR library protocol tagged every TCR cDNA molecule with a unique molecular identifier. In the authors' own workflow: TCR identification, UMI-based error correction and CDR3 extraction were all carried out with Decombinator tools. Expanded TCRs were defined as those above a frequency of 2 per 1,000, corresponding to the top 1% of the tumor frequency distribution. Rényi diversity was computed with the R vegan package after subsampling each repertoire 100 times to 5,000 TCRs. CDR3 similarity networks were constructed using string-kernel similarity of amino acid triplets, with links drawn between CDR3s whose pairwise similarity was above 0.82. TCRdb cleaned the public reads at Q25 with fastp, built clones with MiXCR and kept in-frame beta chains. Identical CDR3 proteins give one entry, which carries the most common genes and DNA. These V and J calls are TCRdb output, not the study's own analysis. The sample table records around 100,000 distinct CDR3 sequences; 10% to 11% of these occur just once. 20% to 25% of the sample comes from the top ten.

This material consisted of PBMCs, taken at follow-up. The sequence was obtained from a female donor with early-stage non-small cell lung cancer. The rearrangement joined TRBV28 to TRBJ1-4; the D gene is unclear. Here the CDR3 is given as CASSLFRIPNEKLFF. The DNA sequence reads TGTGCCAGCAGTTTATTCCGTATACCTAATGAAAAACTGTTTTTT.